The source of this T cell receptor beta chain is a study of cytomegalovirus exposure and HLA in healthy donors. For the study at large: Earlier work reported approximately 110 million unique TCR beta sequences from about 200 million T cells.

Each of the donors was a healthy bone marrow donor. Sampled while nominally healthy, donors likely had unrecorded immune exposures. Whole-study results and caveats: For most TCR sequences rarity was the rule, although some public TCRs occurred in many donors.

In regard to this clone: Its antigen is currently unknown.

This PCR relied on a set of 60 Vbeta primers and 13 Jbeta primers. Clones were read by immunoSEQ multiplex PCR, and TCRdb kept only the in-frame ones, dropping some. The sample lists roughly 100,000 clones, about three fifths occurring once. In germline, CDR1 is MNHEY, CDR2 SVGAGI. The CDR3 extends over 15 amino acids. Deletions cut 0 bases from V and 5 bases from J, with 12 bases between. The source is a human donor in good health. What was sequenced was PBMCs. The chain employs TRBV6-5 and TRBJ2-3; a possible D gene is TRBD2 (6 bases). The CDR3 nucleotides read TGTGCCAGCAGTTACTCGAGACTAGTTGAAGATACGCAGTATTTT. Amino acid sequence: CASSYSRLVEDTQYF.